This passage covers 20 T cell receptor beta chains from one sample sequenced in a study of blood T cells in healthy people across ages. Primers used in a second PCR of roughly 7 to 12 cycles were a sample-barcoded 5' primer and a J-beta primer mix. A single record per CDR3 protein comes from TCRdb applying MiXCR to the 5' RACE reads. The sample consists of around 1.1 million distinct CDR3 sequences, roughly two fifths of them appearing once. The sequenced sample was blood. All receptors derive from a man aged 18 to 29 in good health.

This clonotype turned up a few times. This chain connects TRBV5-1 to TRBJ1-1; no clear D. The CDR3 covers 13 residues. V dropped 0 bases and J dropped 3 bases, with 6 bases sitting between them. CDR1 is SGHRS and CDR2 is YFSETQ in the germline V gene. Written as DNA, the CDR3 is TGCGCCAGCAGCTTGGGACTGGACACTGAAGCTTTCTTT. Amino acids: CASSLGLDTEAFF.

This clonotype was detected many times. The chain is built from TRBV20-1 and TRBJ2-5; no reliable D call. Per the germline V gene, CDR1 is DFQATT and CDR2 is SNEGSKA (reference sequence). CDR3 length: 11 residues. In DNA, the CDR3 is TGCAGCGTCGAATGGAGAGAGACCCAGTACTTC. It codes for CSVEWRETQYF.

Details on this clonotype: An end of the junction differs from the germline gene, which may be a read error. This chain links TRBV20-1 with TRBJ1-5; weak D call: TRBD1 (6 bases). CDR1 is DFQATT, CDR2 SNEGSKA, per germline (reference sequence). The CDR3 is 13 residues long. The CDR3 nucleotides read TGCAGTGCAACCGGACAGTTAAATCAGTCCCAGCATTTT. This codes for CSATGQLNQSQHF.

This chain joins TRBV7-2 and TRBJ2-7; TRBD1 matches 8 bases. Germline CDR1 and CDR2: SGHTA and FQGNSA. Trimming at V came to 5 bases and at J to 3 bases, leaving 21 bases not matched to a gene. There are 19 residues in the CDR3. CDR3 nucleotides: TGTGCCAGCAGCCTAGAGAATTACCGGGACAGGTTTCTCCTCTACGAGCAGTACTTC. Its translation: CASSLENYRDRFLLYEQYF.

The V gene is TRBV30, the J gene TRBJ1-1; D is possibly TRBD1 (6 bases). The CDR3 extends over 13 amino acids. Germline values: CDR1 GTSNPN, CDR2 SVGIG (reference sequence). Trimming left V 3 bases short and J 1 base short, with 9 bases between. CDR3 sequence: CAWRRGGNTEAFF. Here the CDR3 DNA reads TGTGCCTGGAGGAGGGGGGGGAACACTGAAGCTTTCTTT.

This clonotype was found a few times. CDR3 coding DNA: TGCAGTGCTGGAACGGGACAGTATGGCTACACCTTC. Translating gives CSAGTGQYGYTF. The chain recombines TRBV20-1 with TRBJ1-2; 7 bases match TRBD1. CDR3 length: 12 amino acids. J lost 5 bases, V lost 5 bases, and 5 bases had no gene match. CDR1 is DFQATT, CDR2 SNEGSKA, per germline (reference sequence).

This clonotype appeared once. V usage is TRBV7-3 and J usage is TRBJ2-1, with a weak D call TRBD2 (5 bases). V gave up 2 bases and J gave up 6 bases, with 14 bases separating them. Germline values: CDR1 SGHTA, CDR2 FQGTGA. The CDR3 covers 15 residues. The CDR3 DNA reads as TGTGCCAGCAGCTTATCCGGGGTACCGGGCAATGAGCAGTTCTTC. Encoded protein: CASSLSGVPGNEQFF.

This clonotype was seen only a few times. The chain recombines TRBV20-1 with TRBJ2-7, with D perhaps matching TRBD2 (7 bases). The tail of the sequence fits TRBJ2-5 better, so the J call may be wrong. Per germline, CDR1 DFQATT and CDR2 SNEGSKA (reference sequence). The CDR3 spans 15 residues. CDR3 residues: CSASSGGGVKETQYF. The CDR3 bases are TGCAGTGCTAGCTCGGGCGGGGGCGTAAAAGAGACCCAGTACTTC.

The chain uses TRBV25-1 and TRBJ2-1; possibly TRBD2 for D (5 bases). CDR1 MGHDK and CDR2 SYGVNS come from the germline V gene. The germline V and J ends were trimmed by 4 bases and 3 bases, with 13 bases remaining between them. The CDR3 totals 15 residues. Here the CDR3 DNA reads TGTGCCAGCAGTGCCCTAGCCCCACTCTACAATGAGCAGTTCTTC. Protein product: CASSALAPLYNEQFF.

The rearrangement links TRBV5-5 to TRBJ2-1; weak D call: TRBD2 (6 bases). Trimming removed 0 bases from V and 4 bases from J, with 14 bases in between. This CDR3 region has 16 residues. Per germline, CDR1 SGHKS and CDR2 YYEKEE (reference sequence). The DNA of the CDR3 is TGTGCCAGCAGCTTGGAGGCGGGGCGACCGTACAATGAGCAGTTCTTC. It is translated as CASSLEAGRPYNEQFF.

This clonotype was counted a few times. The chain recombines TRBV18 with TRBJ2-6, with a tentative D call TRBD1 (6 bases). This CDR3 is 16 amino acids long. Germline loops: CDR1 KGHSH, CDR2 LQKENI. V was pared by 3 bases and J by 2 bases, with 11 bases between. The CDR3 reads CASSPQGFAGANVLTF. CDR3 DNA sequence: TGTGCCAGCTCACCTCAGGGGTTTGCTGGGGCCAACGTCCTGACTTTC.

The chain recombines TRBV7-8 with TRBJ1-4; D perhaps matches TRBD1 (6 bases). Per germline, CDR1 SGHVS and CDR2 FQNEAQ. CDR3 size: 15 residues. The V and J ends lost 2 bases and 3 bases respectively, with 10 bases between them. The CDR3 reads CASSLTTGANEKLFF. CDR3 nucleotide sequence: TGTGCCAGCAGCTTAACGACAGGAGCTAATGAAAAACTGTTTTTT.

J is TRBJ1-3 and V is TRBV20-1, with D possibly being TRBD1 (5 bases). Looked up from germline, CDR1 is DFQATT and CDR2 is SNEGSKA (reference sequence). Trimming pared 1 base from V and 2 bases from J, leaving 21 bases between. The CDR3 spans 18 residues. The CDR3 reads CSARALPSRGRPGNTIYF. The CDR3 nucleotides read TGCAGTGCTAGAGCCCTCCCCTCTCGGGGGAGGCCTGGAAACACCATATATTTT.

The chain employs TRBV5-1 and TRBJ2-1; the match to TRBD2 covers 8 bases. Losses at the gene ends were 2 bases for V and 3 bases for J; bases not matched to a gene: 7. CDR3 length: 16 residues. The germline CDR1 and CDR2 sequences are SGHRS and YFSETQ. Here the CDR3 DNA reads TGCGCCAGCAGCTTTCTTGACCGGGGGGGCTACAATGAGCAGTTCTTC. It yields the protein CASSFLDRGGYNEQFF.

Comments on this clonotype: Compared with germline, one end of the junction differs, possibly owing to a read error. J is TRBJ1-4 and V is TRBV2; a weak D match, TRBD1 (5 bases). The CDR3 length is 16 residues. Germline CDR1 and CDR2: SNHLY and FYNNEI. The CDR3 sequence is CAGRAPGIAVNEKLFF. The DNA for the CDR3 is TGTGCCGGCAGGGCCCCGGGGATAGCGGTTAATGAAAAACTGTTTTTT.

This clonotype came up a few times. The CDR3 reads CASSFLWDYEQYF. The CDR3 DNA reads TGTGCCAGCAGTTTCTTATGGGACTACGAGCAGTACTTC. The chain joins TRBV12-3 or TRBV12-4 to TRBJ2-7; D is unclear. V was pared by 3 bases and J by 3 bases, with 9 bases between. The CDR3 spans 13 residues.

The chain uses TRBV25-1 and TRBJ2-3; D is perhaps TRBD2 (6 bases). Between the trimmed V and J ends, which lost 6 bases and 4 bases, there was a span of 17 bases. CDR1 and CDR2 (germline): MGHDK, SYGVNS. The CDR3 extends over 15 amino acids. The CDR3 bases are TGTGCCAGCAGGGGGAACACCGGGGAGGCAGATACGCAGTATTTT. This gives the protein CASRGNTGEADTQYF.

V gene TRBV20-1 combines with J gene TRBJ2-1; TRBD1 matches at 10 bases. From germline, CDR1 is DFQATT and CDR2 SNEGSKA (reference sequence). V trimming: 8 bases; J trimming: 6 bases; junction bases outside the gene matches: 7. This CDR3 is built from 13 residues. The CDR3 loop is CSQPGQGSNEQFF. CDR3 bases: TGCAGTCAACCGGGACAGGGGTCCAATGAGCAGTTCTTC.

This clonotype was seen a few times. This chain links TRBV6-5 with TRBJ2-1, with 11 bases identical to TRBD2. The V gene's germline CDR1 is MNHEY and CDR2 SVGAGI. This CDR3 region has 20 residues. V was pared by 0 bases and J by 7 bases, with 17 bases of the junction left unmatched. CDR3 sequence: CASSYSSRGPFSGGGNEQFF. In DNA, the CDR3 is TGTGCCAGCAGTTACTCGAGCAGGGGACCTTTTAGCGGGGGGGGAAATGAGCAGTTCTTC.

CDR3 sequence reads: CASNTGDEGGYTF. The CDR3 DNA reads as TGTGCCAGCAACACAGGAGATGAGGGTGGCTACACCTTC. The chain links TRBV28 to TRBJ1-2; D perhaps matches TRBD1 (5 bases). Per the germline V gene, CDR1 is MDHEN and CDR2 is SYDVKM. The CDR3 sequence is 13 residues long. The V end was cut by 7 bases, the J end by 7 bases, with 16 bases between.